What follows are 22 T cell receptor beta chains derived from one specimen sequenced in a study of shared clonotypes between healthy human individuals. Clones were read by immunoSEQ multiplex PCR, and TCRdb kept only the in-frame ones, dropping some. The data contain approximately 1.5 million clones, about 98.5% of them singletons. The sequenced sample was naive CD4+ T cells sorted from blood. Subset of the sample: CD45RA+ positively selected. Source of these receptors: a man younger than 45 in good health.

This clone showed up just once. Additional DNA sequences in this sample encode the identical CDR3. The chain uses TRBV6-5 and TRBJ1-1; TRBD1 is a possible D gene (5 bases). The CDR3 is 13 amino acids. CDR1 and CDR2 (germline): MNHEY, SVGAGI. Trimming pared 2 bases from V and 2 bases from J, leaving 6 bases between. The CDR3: CASSYRGNTEAFF. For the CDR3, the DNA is TGTGCCAGCAGTTACAGGGGTAACACTGAAGCTTTCTTT.

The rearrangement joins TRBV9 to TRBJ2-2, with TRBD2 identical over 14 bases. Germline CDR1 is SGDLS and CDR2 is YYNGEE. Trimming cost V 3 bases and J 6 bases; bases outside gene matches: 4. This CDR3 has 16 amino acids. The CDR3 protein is CASSEGLAGAAGELFF. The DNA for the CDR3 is TGTGCCAGCAGCGAGGGACTAGCGGGAGCCGCCGGGGAGCTGTTTTTT. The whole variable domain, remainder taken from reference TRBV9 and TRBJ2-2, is DSGVTQTPKHLITATGQRVTLRCSPRSGDLSVYWYQQSLDQGLQFLIQYYNGEERAKGNILERFSAQQFPDLHSELNLSSLELGDSALYFCASSEGLAGAAGELFFGEGSRLTVL.

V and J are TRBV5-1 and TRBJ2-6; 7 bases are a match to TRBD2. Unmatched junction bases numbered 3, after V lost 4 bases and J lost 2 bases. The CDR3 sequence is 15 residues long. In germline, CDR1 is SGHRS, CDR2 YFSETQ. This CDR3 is CASSPGRPGANVLTF. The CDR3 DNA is TGCGCCAGCAGCCCCGGGAGGCCTGGGGCCAACGTCCTGACTTTC.

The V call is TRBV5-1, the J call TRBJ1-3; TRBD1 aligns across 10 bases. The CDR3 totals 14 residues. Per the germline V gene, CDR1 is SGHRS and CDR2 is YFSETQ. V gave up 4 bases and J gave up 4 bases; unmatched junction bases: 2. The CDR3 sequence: CASSPDRGGNTIYF. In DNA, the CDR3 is TGCGCCAGCAGCCCGGACAGGGGGGGAAACACCATATATTTT. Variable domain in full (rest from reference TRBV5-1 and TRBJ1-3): KAGVTQTPRYLIKTRGQQVTLSCSPISGHRSVSWYQQTPGQGLQFLFEYFSETQRNKGNFPGRFSGRQFSNSRSEMNVSTLELGDSALYLCASSPDRGGNTIYFGEGSWLTVV.

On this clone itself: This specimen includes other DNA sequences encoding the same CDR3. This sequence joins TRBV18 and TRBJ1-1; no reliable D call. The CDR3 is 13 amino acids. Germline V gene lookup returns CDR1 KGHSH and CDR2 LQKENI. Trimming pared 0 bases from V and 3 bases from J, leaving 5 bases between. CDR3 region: CASSPPGDTEAFF. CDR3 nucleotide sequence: TGTGCCAGCTCACCACCCGGGGACACTGAAGCTTTCTTT.

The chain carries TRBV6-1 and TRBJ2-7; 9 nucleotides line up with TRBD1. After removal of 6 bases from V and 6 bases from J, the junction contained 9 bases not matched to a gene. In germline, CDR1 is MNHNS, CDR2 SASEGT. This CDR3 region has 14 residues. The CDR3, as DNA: TGTGCCAGCAGCCCCACCACAGGGGGCATCGAGCAGTACTTC. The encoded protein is CASSPTTGGIEQYF.

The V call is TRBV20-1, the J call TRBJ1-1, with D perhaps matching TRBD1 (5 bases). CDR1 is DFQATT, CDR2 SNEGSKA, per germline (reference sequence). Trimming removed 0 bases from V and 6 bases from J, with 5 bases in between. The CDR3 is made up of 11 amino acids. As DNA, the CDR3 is TGCAGTGCTAGAGAGGGGGCTGAAGCTTTCTTT. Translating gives CSAREGAEAFF.

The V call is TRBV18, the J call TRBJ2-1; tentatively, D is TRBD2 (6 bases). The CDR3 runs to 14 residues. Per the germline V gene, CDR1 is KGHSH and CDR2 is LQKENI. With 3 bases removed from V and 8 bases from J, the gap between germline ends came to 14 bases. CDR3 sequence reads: CASSPGTRGDEQFF. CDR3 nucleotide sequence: TGTGCCAGCTCACCCGGGACTCGGGGCGATGAGCAGTTCTTC.

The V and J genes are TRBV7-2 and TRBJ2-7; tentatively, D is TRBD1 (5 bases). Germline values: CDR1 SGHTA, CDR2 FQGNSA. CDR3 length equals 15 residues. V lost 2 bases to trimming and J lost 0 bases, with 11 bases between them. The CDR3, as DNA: TGTGCCAGCAGCTTAAGGGGTGCGACCTCCTACGAGCAGTACTTC. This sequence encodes CASSLRGATSYEQYF.

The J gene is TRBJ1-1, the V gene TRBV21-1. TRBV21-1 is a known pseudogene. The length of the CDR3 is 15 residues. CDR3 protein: CASSKRKEKIAEAFF. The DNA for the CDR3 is TGTGCCAGCAGCAAACGAAAGGAAAAGATCGCTGAAGCTTTCTTT.

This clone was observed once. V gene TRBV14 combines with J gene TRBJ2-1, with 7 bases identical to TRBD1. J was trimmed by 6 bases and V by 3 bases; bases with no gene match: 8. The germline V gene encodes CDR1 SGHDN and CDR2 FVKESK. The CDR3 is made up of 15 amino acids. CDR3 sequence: CASSQRGRGSNEQFF. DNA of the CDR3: TGTGCCAGCAGCCAGAGGGGGCGTGGGAGCAATGAGCAGTTCTTC.

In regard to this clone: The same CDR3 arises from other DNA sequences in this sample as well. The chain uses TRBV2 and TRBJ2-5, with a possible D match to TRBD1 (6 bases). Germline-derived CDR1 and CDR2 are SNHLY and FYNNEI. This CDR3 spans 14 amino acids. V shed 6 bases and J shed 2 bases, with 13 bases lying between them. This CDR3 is CASRAGTYQETQYF. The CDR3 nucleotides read TGTGCCAGCAGGGCCGGGACATATCAAGAGACCCAGTACTTC.

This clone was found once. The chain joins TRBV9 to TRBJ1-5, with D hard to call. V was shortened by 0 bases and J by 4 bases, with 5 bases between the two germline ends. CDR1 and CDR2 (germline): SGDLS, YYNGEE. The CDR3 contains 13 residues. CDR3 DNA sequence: TGTGCCAGCAGCGTAGCTATGAATCAGCCCCAGCATTTT. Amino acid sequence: CASSVAMNQPQHF. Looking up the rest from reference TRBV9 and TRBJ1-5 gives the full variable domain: DSGVTQTPKHLITATGQRVTLRCSPRSGDLSVYWYQQSLDQGLQFLIQYYNGEERAKGNILERFSAQQFPDLHSELNLSSLELGDSALYFCASSVAMNQPQHFGDGTRLSIL.

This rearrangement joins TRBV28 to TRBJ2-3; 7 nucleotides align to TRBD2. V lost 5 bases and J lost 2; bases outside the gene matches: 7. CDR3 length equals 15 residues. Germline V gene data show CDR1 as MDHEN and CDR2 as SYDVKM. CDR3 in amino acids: CASSGLVVPTDTQYF. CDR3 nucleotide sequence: TGTGCCAGCAGTGGACTAGTGGTCCCCACAGATACGCAGTATTTT.

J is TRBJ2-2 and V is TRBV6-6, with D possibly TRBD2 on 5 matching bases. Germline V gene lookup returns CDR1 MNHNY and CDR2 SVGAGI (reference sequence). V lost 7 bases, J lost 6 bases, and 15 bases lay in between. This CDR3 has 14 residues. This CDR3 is CASIMDLRAGELFF. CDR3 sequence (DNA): TGTGCCAGCATTATGGATTTGCGGGCCGGGGAGCTGTTTTTT.

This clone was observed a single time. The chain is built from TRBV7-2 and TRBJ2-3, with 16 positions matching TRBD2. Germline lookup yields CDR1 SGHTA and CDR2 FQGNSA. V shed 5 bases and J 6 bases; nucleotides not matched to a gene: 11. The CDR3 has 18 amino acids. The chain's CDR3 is CASSQRPGLAGGPDTQYF. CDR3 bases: TGTGCCAGCAGCCAACGCCCGGGACTAGCGGGAGGGCCGGATACGCAGTATTTT. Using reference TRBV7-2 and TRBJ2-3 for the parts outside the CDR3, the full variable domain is GAGVSQSPSNKVTEKGKDVELRCDPISGHTALYWYRQSLGQGLEFLIYFQGNSAPDKSGLPSDRFSAERTGGSVSTLTIQRTQQEDSAVYLCASSQRPGLAGGPDTQYFGPGTRLTVL.

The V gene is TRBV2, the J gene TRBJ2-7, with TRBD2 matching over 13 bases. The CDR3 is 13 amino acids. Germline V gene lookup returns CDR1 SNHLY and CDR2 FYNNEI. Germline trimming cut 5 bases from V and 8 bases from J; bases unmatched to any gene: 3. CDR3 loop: CASSRLAGGQQYF. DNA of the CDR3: TGTGCCAGCAGTAGACTAGCGGGAGGTCAGCAGTACTTC.

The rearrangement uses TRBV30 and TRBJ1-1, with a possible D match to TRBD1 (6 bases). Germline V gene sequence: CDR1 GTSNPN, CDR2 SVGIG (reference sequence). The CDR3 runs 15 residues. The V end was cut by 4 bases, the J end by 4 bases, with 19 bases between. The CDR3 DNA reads TGTGCCTGGACCCGGGGTGAACCAGGGGCCACTGAAGCTTTCTTT. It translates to CAWTRGEPGATEAFF. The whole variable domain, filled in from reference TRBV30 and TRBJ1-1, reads SQTIHQWPATLVQPVGSPLSLECTVEGTSNPNLYWYRQAAGRGLQLLFYSVGIGQISSEVPQNLSASRPQDRQFILSSKKLLLSDSGFYLCAWTRGEPGATEAFFGQGTRLTVV.

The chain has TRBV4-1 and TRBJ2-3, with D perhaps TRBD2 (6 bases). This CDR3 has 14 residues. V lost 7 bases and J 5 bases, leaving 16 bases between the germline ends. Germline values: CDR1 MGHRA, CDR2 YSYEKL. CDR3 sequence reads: CASTGVGSGDTQYF. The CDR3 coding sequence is TGCGCCAGCACGGGGGTCGGTTCGGGAGATACGCAGTATTTT.

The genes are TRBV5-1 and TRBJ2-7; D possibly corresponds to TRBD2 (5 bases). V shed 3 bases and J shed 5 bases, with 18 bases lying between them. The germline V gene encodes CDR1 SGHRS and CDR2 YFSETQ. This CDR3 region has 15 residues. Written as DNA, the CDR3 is TGCGCCAGCAGCTCTGACACCCAAGCCGGGAACGAGCAGTACTTC. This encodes CASSSDTQAGNEQYF.

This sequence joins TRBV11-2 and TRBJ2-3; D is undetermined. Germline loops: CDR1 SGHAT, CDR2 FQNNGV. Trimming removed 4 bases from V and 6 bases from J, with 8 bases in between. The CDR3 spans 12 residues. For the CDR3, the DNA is TGTGCCAGCAGCTCCCAGTTGGATACGCAGTATTTT. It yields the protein CASSSQLDTQYF.

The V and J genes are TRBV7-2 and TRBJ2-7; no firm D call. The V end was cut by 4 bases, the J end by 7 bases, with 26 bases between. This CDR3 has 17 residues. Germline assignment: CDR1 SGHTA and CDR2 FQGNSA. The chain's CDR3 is CASSYPTGLRNATEQYF. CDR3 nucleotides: TGTGCCAGCAGCTACCCAACCGGGCTCCGAAACGCGACAGAGCAGTACTTC.